This passage covers 6 T cell receptor beta chains from one sample sequenced in a study of shared clonotypes between healthy human individuals (dated by TCRdb to 2020 to 2022). To prepare the library, the immunoSEQ multiplex PCR assay was applied. TCRdb provides this immuneACCESS table in a form limited to in-frame rearrangements. Some clones are lacking; in checked studies, under half of them reflect an unresolved V gene, and why the rest are absent is not known. This sample lists some 1,100,000 clones; approximately 80% were detected once. Of the sample, 0.4% to 0.55% is held by the ten largest clones. Sample: memory CD4+ T cells from PBMCs. The label giving this sample's cell subset or site can be read as: CD45RA-negative fraction. The receptors derive from a man in his late teens or twenties in good health. Some clones in this sample may be carry-over from other donors' samples.

Only one count was recorded for this clone. The chain employs TRBV5-6 and TRBJ1-1; possibly TRBD1 for D (5 bases). V lost 3 bases to trimming and J lost 6 bases, with 12 bases between them. The CDR3 runs to 13 residues. From germline, CDR1 is SGHDT and CDR2 YYEEEE. Written as DNA, the CDR3 is TGTGCCAGCAGCTCAGGGACGCTCCCTGAAGCTTTCTTT. Amino acid sequence: CASSSGTLPEAFF.

V usage is TRBV19 and J usage is TRBJ2-3, with TRBD2 as a possible D gene (6 bases). This CDR3 comprises 14 residues. V dropped 11 bases and J dropped 2 bases, with 17 bases sitting between them. CDR1 and CDR2 (germline): LNHDA, SQIVND (reference sequence). The CDR3 DNA is TGTGCCGTCCGGGACTTCAAAACCACAGATACGCAGTATTTT. Protein product: CAVRDFKTTDTQYF. The whole variable domain, filled in from reference TRBV19 and TRBJ2-3, reads DGGITQSPKYLFRKEGQNVTLSCEQNLNHDAMYWYRQDPGQGLRLIYYSQIVNDFQKGDIAEGYSVSREKKESFPLTVTSAQKNPTAFYLCAVRDFKTTDTQYFGPGTRLTVL.

V usage is TRBV11-2 and J usage is TRBJ2-1; 10 positions agree with TRBD2. Germline V gene data show CDR1 as SGHAT and CDR2 as FQNNGV. V was pared by 5 bases and J by 6 bases, with 10 bases of the junction left unmatched. The CDR3 has 16 residues. CDR3 DNA: TGTGCCAGCAGCGCGCCGGGACTAGCGCAAACCAATGAGCAGTTCTTC. The encoded protein is CASSAPGLAQTNEQFF.

This rearrangement joins TRBV6-1 to TRBJ2-7, with 8 bases that match TRBD2. The CDR3 length is 13 residues. From germline, CDR1 is MNHNS and CDR2 SASEGT. V lost 9 bases to trimming and J lost 3 bases; unmatched junction nucleotides: 7. For the CDR3, the DNA is TGTGCCAGTCAGTCCGGGGGGGGCTACGAGCAGTACTTC. Its translation is CASQSGGGYEQYF.

This clone was seen just once. V usage is TRBV29-1 and J usage is TRBJ1-4; D may be TRBD1 (5 bases). This CDR3 spans 13 amino acids. V lost 7 bases to trimming and J lost 5 bases, with 14 bases between them. Germline values: CDR1 SQVTM, CDR2 ANQGSEA. The CDR3 DNA is TGCAGCGCCAGACAGACTATAAATGAAAAACTGTTTTTT. Encoded protein: CSARQTINEKLFF.

This clone was seen a handful of times. This chain connects TRBV19 to TRBJ2-7, with 9 bases matching TRBD1. Per germline, CDR1 LNHDA and CDR2 SQIVND (reference sequence). The junction had 12 bases not matched to a gene; V was cut back by 3 bases and J by 3 bases. The CDR3 is 17 amino acids. In DNA, the CDR3 is TGTGCCAGTAGTATGGAAGGGGGACAGGGAGGGGTCTACGAGCAGTACTTC. It encodes CASSMEGGQGGVYEQYF.